This is a list of T cell receptor beta chains from one sample in a study of blood T cell repertoires in COVID-19. TCRdb's table, derived via immunoSEQ multiplex PCR, lists solely in-frame clones and lacks some. The table includes about 42,000 clones, roughly nine tenths detected once. Specimen: peripheral blood. The receptors were sampled from a man aged 50 to 60 with active COVID-19. CDR3s include the opening cysteine and the closing phenylalanine or tryptophan. Each record gives: clone size, D gene, J gene, V gene, CDR3 DNA, CDR3 protein. A D gene is named only where the DNA matches it firmly. For some rows the clone size is stated as once, few or many, or as a class when expanded; others skip it.

abundance: .; d_gene: TRBD1; j_gene: TRBJ1-1; v_gene: TRBV15; CDR3nt: TGTGCCACCAGCAGGGCAGGGGGCACTGAAGCTTTCTTT; CDR3aa: CATSRAGGTEAFF
abundance: medium-sized; d_gene: .; j_gene: TRBJ2-7; v_gene: TRBV10-2; CDR3nt: TGCGCCAGCAGTGAGTCGCTGTGGCACGAGCAGTACTTC; CDR3aa: CASSESLWHEQYF
abundance: few; d_gene: .; j_gene: TRBJ1-2; v_gene: TRBV24-1; CDR3nt: TGTGCCACCAGTGAGGGGGCACGTAACTATGGCTACACCTTC; CDR3aa: CATSEGARNYGYTF
abundance: .; d_gene: TRBD2; j_gene: TRBJ2-3; v_gene: TRBV5-1; CDR3nt: TGCGCCAGCAGCTTGACTAGCGGGAGCACCTATACGCAGTATTTT; CDR3aa: CASSLTSGSTYTQYF
abundance: .; d_gene: .; j_gene: TRBJ2-2; v_gene: TRBV6-5; CDR3nt: TGTGCCAGCAAAAACGGCGGCTACACCGGGGAGCTGTTTTTT; CDR3aa: CASKNGGYTGELFF
abundance: .; d_gene: .; j_gene: TRBJ2-1; v_gene: TRBV10-3; CDR3nt: TGTGCCATCAGTGAGGTCGAGACTAACAATGAGCAGTTCTTC; CDR3aa: CAISEVETNNEQFF
abundance: .; d_gene: .; j_gene: TRBJ2-3; v_gene: TRBV6-5; CDR3nt: TGTGCCAGCACCGGCGGCCATGATACGCAGTATTTT; CDR3aa: CASTGGHDTQYF
abundance: once; d_gene: .; j_gene: TRBJ2-7; v_gene: TRBV28; CDR3nt: TGTGCCAGCAGTTCCGCCTCGCTGGGAGGCTACGAGCAGTACTTC; CDR3aa: CASSSASLGGYEQYF
abundance: .; d_gene: .; j_gene: TRBJ2-2; v_gene: TRBV7-3; CDR3nt: TGTGCCAGCAGCCCCTCGGTTGCGGGCACCGGGGAGCTGTTTTTT; CDR3aa: CASSPSVAGTGELFF
abundance: .; d_gene: .; j_gene: TRBJ1-1; v_gene: TRBV2; CDR3nt: TGTGCCAGCAGTGAACTGCAGGTGAACACTGAAGCTTTCTTT; CDR3aa: CASSELQVNTEAFF
abundance: .; d_gene: TRBD2; j_gene: TRBJ2-3; v_gene: TRBV11-2; CDR3nt: TGTGCCAGCAGCTTACCAGCGGGAGGCGCAAACGGGGTCACGCAGTATTTT; CDR3aa: CASSLPAGGANGVTQYF
abundance: .; d_gene: .; j_gene: TRBJ2-7; v_gene: TRBV7-2; CDR3nt: TGTGCCAGCAGCCCACAGGGTGGGAAGAACGAGCAGTACTTC; CDR3aa: CASSPQGGKNEQYF
abundance: once; d_gene: TRBD1; j_gene: TRBJ1-6; v_gene: TRBV30; CDR3nt: TGTGCCTGGAGTTGGGACAGGGACAATTCACCCCTCCACTTT; CDR3aa: CAWSWDRDNSPLHF
abundance: once; d_gene: TRBD1; j_gene: TRBJ1-2; v_gene: TRBV18; CDR3nt: TGTGCCAGCTCAGAGGGGGCGATGGGCTATGGCTACACCTTC; CDR3aa: CASSEGAMGYGYTF
abundance: .; d_gene: .; j_gene: TRBJ1-1; v_gene: TRBV18; CDR3nt: TGTGCCAGCTCACCAAGGAGATCTAACACTGAAGCTTTCTTT; CDR3aa: CASSPRRSNTEAFF
abundance: few; d_gene: .; j_gene: TRBJ2-1; v_gene: TRBV3-1/TRBV3-2; CDR3nt: TGTGCCAGCAGCCATAACTACAATGAGCAGTTCTTC; CDR3aa: CASSHNYNEQFF
abundance: .; d_gene: TRBD2; j_gene: TRBJ2-2; v_gene: TRBV28; CDR3nt: TGTGCCAGCAGTGCTAGCGGGAGCGGAACCGGGGAGCTGTTTTTT; CDR3aa: CASSASGSGTGELFF
abundance: .; d_gene: .; j_gene: TRBJ2-2; v_gene: TRBV5-1; CDR3nt: TGCGCCAGCAGCTTGGTGGCGGCTGGGGAGCTGTTTTTT; CDR3aa: CASSLVAAGELFF
abundance: .; d_gene: .; j_gene: TRBJ1-3; v_gene: TRBV6-1; CDR3nt: TGTGCCAGCAGTGATCGTTCTTTCTCTGGAAACACCATATATTTT; CDR3aa: CASSDRSFSGNTIYF
abundance: once; d_gene: .; j_gene: TRBJ2-1; v_gene: TRBV5-8; CDR3nt: TGTGCCAGCAGCTTGGGTGACAGCTACAATGAGCAGTTCTTC; CDR3aa: CASSLGDSYNEQFF
abundance: .; d_gene: .; j_gene: TRBJ1-4; v_gene: TRBV28; CDR3nt: TGTGCCAGCACCAGCCGGATAGGGGTAGGGGCAACTAATGAAAAACTGTTTTTT; CDR3aa: CASTSRIGVGATNEKLFF
abundance: .; d_gene: TRBD1; j_gene: TRBJ1-1; v_gene: TRBV5-5; CDR3nt: TGTGCCAGCAGCGCCCGGGACAGAAACACTGAAGCTTTCTTT; CDR3aa: CASSARDRNTEAFF
abundance: .; d_gene: .; j_gene: TRBJ2-7; v_gene: TRBV6-6; CDR3nt: TGTGCCAGCAGTCAAACAGATCCTAACGAGCAGTACTTC; CDR3aa: CASSQTDPNEQYF
abundance: .; d_gene: TRBD1; j_gene: TRBJ1-5; v_gene: TRBV11-2; CDR3nt: TGTGCCAGCAGCCGGGACAGGGGCGGACAGCCCCAGCATTTT; CDR3aa: CASSRDRGGQPQHF
abundance: .; d_gene: .; j_gene: TRBJ2-3; v_gene: TRBV2; CDR3nt: TGTGCCAGCAGTGGAGGGATAGGAACAGATACGCAGTATTTT; CDR3aa: CASSGGIGTDTQYF
abundance: .; d_gene: .; j_gene: TRBJ1-1; v_gene: TRBV28; CDR3nt: TGTGCCAGCCAGACTCCTGAAGCTTTCTTT; CDR3aa: CASQTPEAFF
abundance: once; d_gene: .; j_gene: TRBJ1-1; v_gene: TRBV30; CDR3nt: TGTGCCTGGAGTACTAAAAGGGGTACCTTAGGGACTGAAGCTTTCTTT; CDR3aa: CAWSTKRGTLGTEAFF
abundance: .; d_gene: .; j_gene: TRBJ2-2; v_gene: TRBV4-1; CDR3nt: TGCGCCAGCAGCCTAGGAGGCTCTCGCACCGGGGAGCTGTTTTTT; CDR3aa: CASSLGGSRTGELFF
abundance: .; d_gene: .; j_gene: TRBJ1-6; v_gene: TRBV6-5; CDR3nt: TGTGCCAGCAGCGCAGGGATTTCCATTCGGTCACCCCTCCACTTT; CDR3aa: CASSAGISIRSPLHF
abundance: .; d_gene: TRBD1; j_gene: TRBJ1-6; v_gene: TRBV28; CDR3nt: TGTGCCAGCAGTATGGGACAGCCCCGGTCACCCCTCCACTTT; CDR3aa: CASSMGQPRSPLHF
abundance: .; d_gene: TRBD1; j_gene: TRBJ1-1; v_gene: TRBV7-9; CDR3nt: TGTGCCAGCAGCTTGGGACAGCCGACGTTAGGAGATGAAGCTTTCTTT; CDR3aa: CASSLGQPTLGDEAFF
abundance: .; d_gene: .; j_gene: TRBJ2-7; v_gene: TRBV3-1/TRBV3-2; CDR3nt: TGTGCCAGCAGCCAAGACTCCTTATCCTACGAGCAGTACTTC; CDR3aa: CASSQDSLSYEQYF
abundance: few; d_gene: TRBD1; j_gene: TRBJ2-3; v_gene: TRBV6-5; CDR3nt: TGTGCCAGCAGTCCCAGCTCAGGGGGCGCAGATACGCAGTATTTT; CDR3aa: CASSPSSGGADTQYF
abundance: .; d_gene: TRBD2; j_gene: TRBJ2-1; v_gene: TRBV15; CDR3nt: TGTGCCACCAGCAAAGCGGGGTCCTACAATGAGCAGTTCTTC; CDR3aa: CATSKAGSYNEQFF
abundance: .; d_gene: .; j_gene: TRBJ2-2; v_gene: TRBV5-5; CDR3nt: TGTGCCAGCAGTCGGCGGGATCGCGACACCGGGGAGCTGTTTTTT; CDR3aa: CASSRRDRDTGELFF
abundance: .; d_gene: .; j_gene: TRBJ2-5; v_gene: TRBV11-2; CDR3nt: TGTGCCAGCAGCGCCCGACGTGGCCAGGGGGAGACCCAGTACTTC; CDR3aa: CASSARRGQGETQYF
abundance: .; d_gene: TRBD1; j_gene: TRBJ2-5; v_gene: TRBV4-1; CDR3nt: TGCGCCAGCAGCCCCAGGACAGGGGTGCCGGGAGAGACCCAGTACTTC; CDR3aa: CASSPRTGVPGETQYF
abundance: .; d_gene: .; j_gene: TRBJ2-7; v_gene: TRBV9; CDR3nt: TGTGCCAGCAGCGCCGCCGGTACAGGTAGCGAGCAGTACTTC; CDR3aa: CASSAAGTGSEQYF
abundance: .; d_gene: .; j_gene: TRBJ1-1; v_gene: TRBV28; CDR3nt: TGTGCCACCCAACGCACGGTCGAAGCTTTCTTT; CDR3aa: CATQRTVEAFF
abundance: .; d_gene: TRBD1; j_gene: TRBJ2-1; v_gene: TRBV24-1; CDR3nt: TGTGCCACCAGTGAGCCCGGGACAGAGAGTGAGCAGTTCTTC; CDR3aa: CATSEPGTESEQFF
abundance: .; d_gene: .; j_gene: TRBJ1-1; v_gene: TRBV10-3; CDR3nt: TGTGCCATCAGTGAGACCGGCGGTGGACAGCGTGAAGCTTTCTTT; CDR3aa: CAISETGGGQREAFF
abundance: .; d_gene: TRBD1; j_gene: TRBJ2-7; v_gene: TRBV2; CDR3nt: TGTGCCAGCAGTGACCAGGGGGTAGGCTACGAGCAGTACTTC; CDR3aa: CASSDQGVGYEQYF
abundance: .; d_gene: .; j_gene: TRBJ2-1; v_gene: TRBV21-1; CDR3nt: TGTGCCAGCAGCAAAGTCGCCCCGTCCGGGAACTCCTACAATGAGCAGTTCTTC; CDR3aa: CASSKVAPSGNSYNEQFF
abundance: .; d_gene: TRBD2; j_gene: TRBJ2-3; v_gene: TRBV30; CDR3nt: TGTGCCTGGAGTTCGGGACTAGCGGGCGCAGATACGCAGTATTTT; CDR3aa: CAWSSGLAGADTQYF
abundance: .; d_gene: .; j_gene: TRBJ1-2; v_gene: TRBV19; CDR3nt: TGTGCCAGTAGTACCTCAGCGGCGTTCTATGGCTACACCTTC; CDR3aa: CASSTSAAFYGYTF
abundance: .; d_gene: .; j_gene: TRBJ2-1; v_gene: TRBV19; CDR3nt: TGTGCCAGTAGTACGACCGACAGAACTGAGCAGTTCTTC; CDR3aa: CASSTTDRTEQFF
abundance: .; d_gene: .; j_gene: TRBJ2-7; v_gene: TRBV20-1; CDR3nt: TGCAGTGCTAGTGGGGGGAGGGGGTACGAGCAGTACTTC; CDR3aa: CSASGGRGYEQYF
abundance: .; d_gene: TRBD1; j_gene: TRBJ1-4; v_gene: TRBV3-1/TRBV3-2; CDR3nt: TGTGCCAGCAGCCAGGGACAGTTCACAACTAATGAAAAACTGTTTTTT; CDR3aa: CASSQGQFTTNEKLFF
abundance: .; d_gene: .; j_gene: TRBJ2-4; v_gene: TRBV21-1; CDR3nt: TGTGCCAGCAGCAATTTTGAGGGGGCGAACATTCAGTACTTC; CDR3aa: CASSNFEGANIQYF